This T cell receptor beta chain came from a study of post-analysis software for immune sequencing data. Unique molecular identifiers were present in the TCR beta cDNA libraries. Some 500,000 cDNA molecules were recovered from an input of 1 to 10 million T cells. TCRdb re-called the PCR reads through MiXCR, storing one row per CDR3 protein. This sample has hundreds of thousands of distinct CDR3 sequences, with roughly 29% found just once. Regarding this clonotype: No antigen is known for it.

The CDR3 has 17 residues. With 6 bases clipped from V and 5 bases from J, the junction kept 20 bases outside the gene matches. Per germline, CDR1 DFQATT and CDR2 SNEGSKA (reference sequence). The study, taken as a whole, reports: Compared with controls, patients showed significantly lower normalized Chao1 diversity. Roughly five TRBV segments, including TRBV5-6, TRBV5-1 and TRBV20-1, were more frequent in patients than controls.

This chain uses TRBV20-1 with TRBJ1-1; 8 bases are shared with TRBD1. The clonotype was recovered from a girl between 10 and 17 years old with multiple sclerosis. The material sequenced was blood. Written as DNA, the CDR3 is TGCAGTGCCTCAAAGTCATACAGGGGGATGGTAGGAACTGAAGCTTTCTTT. Protein product: CSASKSYRGMVGTEAFF.